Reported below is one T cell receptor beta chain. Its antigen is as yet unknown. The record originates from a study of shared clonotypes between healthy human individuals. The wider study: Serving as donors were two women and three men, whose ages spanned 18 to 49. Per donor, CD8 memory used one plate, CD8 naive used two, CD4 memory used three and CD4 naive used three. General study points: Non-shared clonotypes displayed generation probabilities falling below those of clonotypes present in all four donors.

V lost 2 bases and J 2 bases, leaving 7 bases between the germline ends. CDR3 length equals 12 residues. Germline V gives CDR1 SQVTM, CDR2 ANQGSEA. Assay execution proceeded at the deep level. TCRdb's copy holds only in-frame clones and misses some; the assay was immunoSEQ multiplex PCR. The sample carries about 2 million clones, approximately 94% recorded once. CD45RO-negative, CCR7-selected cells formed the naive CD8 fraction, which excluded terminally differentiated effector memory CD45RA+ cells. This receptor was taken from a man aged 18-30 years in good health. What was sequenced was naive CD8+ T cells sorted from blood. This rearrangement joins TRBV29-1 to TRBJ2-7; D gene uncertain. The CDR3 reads CSVETGPYEQYF. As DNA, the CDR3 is TGCAGCGTTGAAACCGGACCCTACGAGCAGTACTTC.